This T cell receptor (beta chain) was sequenced during a study of blood T cell repertoires in COVID-19. About the study: There were acute and convalescent COVID-19 samples, and they came from the United States, Italy and Spain.

Original analysis: Reference gene primer amplification gave nucleated cell count estimates. Sequencing used immunoSEQ multiplex PCR; TCRdb keeps in-frame clones, though not all of them. V, J and clone size derive from that table, while D and trimming were established from the DNA sequence. The data show 140,000 or so clones, with approximately 91% seen just once and approximately 2% held by the top ten. CDR1 and CDR2 (germline): SGHAT, FQNNGV. There are 13 residues in the CDR3. V lost 1 base and J lost 3, with 6 bases in between. The TCR comes from a man in his sixties or seventies with acute or convalescent COVID-19. This sequence joins TRBV11-2 and TRBJ1-1; D remains unclear. The sequencing input was peripheral blood. In DNA, the CDR3 is TGTGCCAGCAGCTTAGCCCAGTACACTGAAGCTTTCTTT. Its translation: CASSLAQYTEAFF.